The 29 T cell receptor beta chains listed next were all sequenced from one sample in a study of T cell changes during pregnancy in multiple sclerosis. Only in-frame clones appear in the TCRdb table, and some are missing; sequencing was by immunoSEQ multiplex PCR. The sample includes fewer than 40,000 clones, about nine tenths of them seen just once. The sequenced sample was CD8+ T cells from peripheral blood mononuclear cells, obtained before pregnancy. These receptors all come from a female donor with multiple sclerosis, enrolled in a pregnancy study.

V and J are TRBV23-1 and TRBJ2-7, with 11 bases that match TRBD2. TRBV23-1 is an open reading frame, and its role is uncertain. The length of the CDR3 is 16 residues. The ends lost 8 bases at V and 3 bases at J; junction bases unmatched: 12. CDR3 amino acids: CASGPRTSGLGYEQYF. For the CDR3, the DNA is TGCGCCAGCGGACCCCGGACTAGCGGGTTGGGCTACGAGCAGTACTTC.

The chain combines TRBV7-2 with TRBJ2-1; 13 bases are shared with TRBD2. Germline CDR1 SGHTA, CDR2 FQGNSA. With V trimmed by 4 bases and J by 10 bases, 4 bases remained unmatched. The CDR3 sequence is 14 residues long. In nucleotides, the CDR3 is TGTGCCAGCAGCTCAACGGGACTAGCGGGGGAGCAGTTCTTC. Encoded protein: CASSSTGLAGEQFF.

The gene calls are TRBV19 and TRBJ1-5; possibly TRBD1 for D (5 bases). CDR3 length: 17 residues. Trimming cost V 5 bases and J 0 bases, with 17 bases left between them. From germline, CDR1 is LNHDA and CDR2 SQIVND (reference sequence). The CDR3 region has the DNA TGTGCCAGTAGTGCCGGCCGGACATTTTTTAGCAATCAGCCCCAGCATTTT. Its translation is CASSAGRTFFSNQPQHF.

The CDR3 bases are TGCAGCGTCTGGGGTCGGAGCGGGAGACTCCCGACAGATACGCAGTATTTT. Translated: CSVWGRSGRLPTDTQYF. The chain combines TRBV29-1 with TRBJ2-3; 8 bases fit TRBD2. With V trimmed by 6 bases and J by 3 bases, 17 bases remained unmatched. The CDR3 totals 17 residues. Per germline, CDR1 SQVTM and CDR2 ANQGSEA.

The chain has TRBV7-3 and TRBJ2-1; D gene ambiguous. Trimming stripped 1 base from V and 8 bases from J, with 12 bases between. In germline, CDR1 is SGHTA, CDR2 FQGTGA. This CDR3 is built from 14 residues. The CDR3 protein is CASSLSGGWDEQFF. In DNA form, the CDR3 reads TGTGCCAGCAGCTTAAGTGGCGGATGGGATGAGCAGTTCTTC.

The V gene is TRBV21-1, the J gene TRBJ2-7; the listed D gene, TRBD2, was not tested against the DNA. TRBV21-1 is recorded as a pseudogene. The CDR3 loop spans 18 amino acids. The CDR3 region has the DNA TGTGCCAGCAGCAAAGTAGCTAGCCCCCCAAGTAAAGGCTACGAGCAGTACTTC. Translated, it gives CASSKVASPPSKGYEQYF.

The genes are TRBV4-2 and TRBJ1-1; possible D gene TRBD1, 6 bases. The CDR3 extends over 16 amino acids. Germline assignment: CDR1 LGHNA and CDR2 YNFKEQ. V lost 1 base and J 0 bases, leaving 12 bases between the germline ends. The CDR3 region has the DNA TGTGCCAGCAGCCAAGTAGGACAGAGGATGAACACTGAAGCTTTCTTT. Translating it yields CASSQVGQRMNTEAFF.

This chain links TRBV27 with TRBJ2-7, with 7 nucleotides matching TRBD1. J was trimmed by 4 bases and V by 4 bases; bases with no gene match: 4. Looked up from germline, CDR1 is MNHEY and CDR2 is SMNVEV (reference sequence). The CDR3 spans 13 residues. CDR3 sequence reads: CASSSGTVYEQYF. CDR3 coding DNA: TGTGCCAGCAGTTCTGGGACAGTTTACGAGCAGTACTTC.

This clone was seen only once. The CDR3 loop is CASSLGTGSSGELFF. The CDR3 coding sequence is TGTGCCAGCAGCTTAGGCACAGGGTCCTCCGGGGAGCTGTTTTTT. The chain has TRBV7-9 and TRBJ2-2; maybe TRBD1 (6 bases). CDR3 length: 15 amino acids. The germline gives CDR1 SEHNR, CDR2 FQNEAQ (reference sequence). V lost 1 base, J lost 6 bases, and 12 bases lay in between.

This clone was detected once. J is TRBJ2-4 and V is TRBV6-6, with a weak D call TRBD2 (7 bases). The CDR3 contains 16 residues. V lost 3 bases to trimming and J lost 3 bases, with 15 bases between them. The germline CDR1 and CDR2 sequences are MNHNY and SVGAGI (reference sequence). Here the CDR3 DNA reads TGTGCCAGCAGTTATTATCGGGGGGCGGGCAAAAACATTCAGTACTTC. Protein product: CASSYYRGAGKNIQYF.

This clone was counted a single time. This chain uses TRBV25-1 with TRBJ1-1; the D gene is possibly TRBD1 (6 bases). The CDR3 extends over 17 amino acids. CDR1 is MGHDK and CDR2 is SYGVNS in the germline V gene. V lost 1 base, J lost 6 bases, and 21 bases lay in between. CDR3 residues: CASSEWGGGLPRAEAFF. The DNA for the CDR3 is TGTGCCAGCAGTGAATGGGGGGGCGGATTGCCACGCGCTGAAGCTTTCTTT.

The chain uses TRBV21-1 and TRBJ2-7; TRBD2, the D gene given by the table, was not confirmed from the DNA. TRBV21-1 constitutes a pseudogene. The CDR3 is 18 amino acids. As DNA, the CDR3 is TGTGCCAGCAGCAAAGCGAGGTCAGCTCACACCTACCTCTACGAGCAGTACTTC. Its protein product is CASSKARSAHTYLYEQYF.

This rearrangement joins TRBV7-2 to TRBJ1-2; TRBD1 is a possible D gene (6 bases). Trimming shortened V by 3 bases and J by 7 bases, and 18 bases separated the two germline ends. This CDR3 has 15 amino acids. The germline V gene encodes CDR1 SGHTA and CDR2 FQGNSA. In nucleotides, the CDR3 is TGTGCCAGCAGCTTGGGACGGCAGGGGCGACGTGGCTACACCTTC. It yields the protein CASSLGRQGRRGYTF.

The V and J genes are TRBV27 and TRBJ2-6; no definite D call. CDR1 is MNHEY, CDR2 SMNVEV, per germline (reference sequence). Trimming stripped 4 bases from V and 1 base from J, with 14 bases between. The CDR3 is 17 residues long. The CDR3 DNA reads as TGTGCCAGCAGTTCCCCGAGCTATTATTCTGGGGCCAACGTCCTGACTTTC. It is translated as CASSSPSYYSGANVLTF.

This chain joins TRBV7-8 and TRBJ1-3, with 10 bases matching TRBD1. V shed 7 bases and J 7 bases; nucleotides not matched to a gene: 7. The CDR3 spans 14 residues. The V gene's germline CDR1 is SGHVS and CDR2 FQNEAQ. This CDR3 reads CASTRTTGGNTIYF. The CDR3 DNA reads as TGTGCCAGCACAAGGACGACAGGGGGCAACACCATATATTTT.

This clone appeared once. The chain recombines TRBV19 with TRBJ1-1; D gene unclear. Germline CDR1 LNHDA, CDR2 SQIVND (reference sequence). Trimming pared 7 bases from V and 5 bases from J, leaving 14 bases between. This CDR3 region has 13 residues. CDR3 region: CASISGDKTEAFF. The CDR3 region has the DNA TGTGCCAGTATCAGCGGAGACAAGACTGAAGCTTTCTTT.

V and J are TRBV6-1 and TRBJ1-3; 9 bases fit TRBD1. Germline V gives CDR1 MNHNS, CDR2 SASEGT. The ends lost 4 bases at V and 0 bases at J; junction bases unmatched: 7. The CDR3 totals 17 residues. The CDR3 coding sequence is TGTGCCAGCAGTGCGGACAGGGGACACTTCTCTGGAAACACCATATATTTT. This gives the protein CASSADRGHFSGNTIYF.

The chain links TRBV9 to TRBJ1-4; 11 nucleotides match TRBD1. The CDR3 is 15 amino acids. The V gene end was trimmed by 3 bases and the J gene end by 8 bases; junction bases not matched to a gene: 6. From germline, CDR1 is SGDLS and CDR2 YYNGEE. The CDR3 is CASSAGQGAGEKLFF. The CDR3 bases are TGTGCCAGCAGCGCCGGACAGGGGGCAGGCGAAAAACTGTTTTTT.

The chain carries TRBV12-5 and TRBJ1-5, with no clear D. CDR1 and CDR2 from the germline V gene are LGHNT and FRNRAP. This CDR3 is 13 amino acids long. Trimming left V 6 bases short and J 10 bases short, with 16 bases between. The CDR3 loop is CASGSADRVPQHF. CDR3 coding DNA: TGTGCTAGTGGCAGCGCCGATCGGGTCCCCCAGCATTTT.

This clone is a singleton in its sample. The gene calls are TRBV7-8 and TRBJ2-7; 7 bases match TRBD1. Germline CDR1 reads SGHVS; CDR2 reads FQNEAQ. This CDR3 comprises 14 residues. J was trimmed by 4 bases and V by 1 base; bases with no gene match: 4. Here the CDR3 DNA reads TGTGCCAGCAGCTTAGATCAACAGGGGTACGAGCAGTACTTC. It specifies CASSLDQQGYEQYF.

CDR3 sequence reads: CASSFWATEAFF. Written as DNA, the CDR3 is TGTGCCAGCAGTTTTTGGGCTACTGAAGCTTTCTTT. This chain joins TRBV28 and TRBJ1-1; D gene unclear. The germline CDR1 and CDR2 sequences are MDHEN and SYDVKM. The V end was cut by 3 bases, the J end by 5 bases, with 7 bases between. The CDR3 consists of 12 residues.

V is TRBV9 and J is TRBJ2-4; 11 positions agree with TRBD2. The CDR3 extends over 17 amino acids. V shed 3 bases, J shed 5 bases, and the junction held 10 bases outside the gene matches. CDR1 is SGDLS and CDR2 is YYNGEE in the germline V gene. The CDR3 coding sequence is TGTGCCAGCAGCGGACGGGTAGCGGGAGGGCCCCAAAACATTCAGTACTTC. Its protein is CASSGRVAGGPQNIQYF.

The chain is built from TRBV27 and TRBJ2-1, with 8 bases matching TRBD2. Trimming cost V 4 bases and J 4 bases; bases outside gene matches: 12. There are 17 residues in the CDR3. Germline-derived CDR1 and CDR2 are MNHEY and SMNVEV (reference sequence). As DNA, the CDR3 is TGTGCCAGCAGTTCCTTAGCCACGGGGGGGGTGTACAATGAGCAGTTCTTC. Its translation: CASSSLATGGVYNEQFF.

The chain couples TRBV9 to TRBJ2-5, with D maybe TRBD2 (6 bases). Looked up from germline, CDR1 is SGDLS and CDR2 is YYNGEE. This CDR3 spans 14 amino acids. The V end lost 3 bases, the J end lost 3 bases, and 12 bases lay between the germline ends. In nucleotides, the CDR3 is TGTGCCAGCAGCGCATCGGGGGAGGAAGAGACCCAGTACTTC. The encoded protein is CASSASGEEETQYF.

This chain uses TRBV25-1 with TRBJ2-7; D is perhaps TRBD1 (5 bases). This CDR3 region has 16 residues. V dropped 5 bases and J dropped 4 bases, with 21 bases sitting between them. The germline CDR1 and CDR2 sequences are MGHDK and SYGVNS. CDR3 DNA sequence: TGTGCCAGCAGTAAGAAAAGCAATCAGGGCTCGTACGAGCAGTACTTC. Translated, it gives CASSKKSNQGSYEQYF.

The chain joins TRBV4-3 to TRBJ2-1, with D possibly being TRBD2 (6 bases). Trimming removed 1 base at V and 6 bases at J, with 10 bases between. Germline assignment: CDR1 LGHNA and CDR2 YSLEER. The CDR3 is 14 amino acids. CDR3 in DNA: TGCGCCAGCAGCCAAGGCGGGGTGAGCAATGAGCAGTTCTTC. As protein: CASSQGGVSNEQFF.

The chain links TRBV20-1 to TRBJ2-1; unclear D gene. V lost 0 bases to trimming and J lost 9 bases, with 6 bases between them. The CDR3 contains 11 residues. Germline V gene data show CDR1 as DFQATT and CDR2 as SNEGSKA (reference sequence). The CDR3 reads CSARDSIEQFF. In DNA form, the CDR3 reads TGCAGTGCTAGAGATAGTATTGAGCAGTTCTTC.

The V and J genes are TRBV19 and TRBJ2-3, with 10 bases lining up with TRBD2. Losses at the gene ends were 3 bases for V and 3 bases for J; bases not matched to a gene: 21. Germline V CDR1 and CDR2: LNHDA, SQIVND (reference sequence). The CDR3 has 21 residues. Written as DNA, the CDR3 is TGTGCCAGTAGTATGGAGCGGGAGGGGCAAACATCTACAATCCGTACAGATACGCAGTATTTT. Its translation is CASSMEREGQTSTIRTDTQYF. The full variable domain, in which reference TRBV19 and TRBJ2-3 provide the parts outside the CDR3, is DGGITQSPKYLFRKEGQNVTLSCEQNLNHDAMYWYRQDPGQGLRLIYYSQIVNDFQKGDIAEGYSVSREKKESFPLTVTSAQKNPTAFYLCASSMEREGQTSTIRTDTQYFGPGTRLTVL.

The genes are TRBV2 and TRBJ2-5; 9 bases line up with TRBD1. Germline loops: CDR1 SNHLY, CDR2 FYNNEI. The CDR3 has 15 residues. Germline trimming cut 6 bases from V and 5 bases from J; bases unmatched to any gene: 10. In nucleotides, the CDR3 is TGTGCCAGCAGAGGCGGGACAGGGAATAGTGAGACCCAGTACTTC. This sequence encodes CASRGGTGNSETQYF.